This T cell receptor (beta chain) was profiled in a study of OX40 agonist ivuxolimab in advanced cancers. CDR1 and CDR2 from the germline V gene are MDHEN and SYDVKM. Trimming left V 5 bases short and J 0 bases short, with 11 bases between. The CDR3 consists of 15 residues. A note on this clone: Its antigen is unidentified.

Profiling relied on immunoSEQ multiplex PCR, and the TCRdb table lists in-frame clones only, not all of them. This repertoire shows more than 80,000 clones, around 94% found once; its top ten account for 0.26%. Study-level points and caveats: Dose levels from 0.1 to 3.0 mg/kg saw CD4+ and CD8+ blood T cells expand clonally by week 6. Normalized expansion of T-cell clones was also low for some nonresponders.

Systemic immunosuppression or autoimmune disease history was grounds to exclude patients. The chain recombines TRBV28 with TRBJ1-5; D gene uncertain. The sequenced sample was CD4+ or CD8+ T cells sorted from blood, obtained in a trial of the OX40 agonist ivuxolimab. This TCR was recovered from an adult with an advanced solid tumor such as melanoma, head and neck, liver or kidney cancer. The CDR3 loop is CASSTPVGSNQPQHF. DNA of the CDR3: TGTGCCAGCAGTACCCCAGTAGGTAGCAATCAGCCCCAGCATTTT.